This T cell receptor beta chain was retrieved from a study of T cell changes during pregnancy in multiple sclerosis. Some clones are missing from TCRdb's copy, which holds only in-frame ones; the method was immunoSEQ multiplex PCR. The sample lists tens of thousands of clones; approximately 90% were seen once. V dropped 4 bases and J dropped 4 bases, with 14 bases sitting between them. This CDR3 spans 15 amino acids. Germline CDR1 reads SGHNT; CDR2 reads YYREEE (reference sequence). This receptor was identified in a female donor with multiple sclerosis, enrolled in a pregnancy study. The rearrangement uses TRBV5-4 and TRBJ2-2; D is ambiguous. Here the sequenced sample was CD8+ T cells from peripheral blood mononuclear cells, taken in the third trimester of pregnancy. CDR3 protein: CASSGHGIRTGELFF. The CDR3 nucleotides read TGTGCCAGCAGCGGTCACGGTATTCGCACCGGGGAGCTGTTTTTT.